The 29 T cell receptor delta chains below come from one sample, sequenced in a study of gamma-delta T cells after stem cell transplantation. TCRdb reran clone calling via CATT on the RT-PCR reads. The repertoire consists of 710 or so delta-chain clones, with around 5.5% occurring once and the leading ten covering around 55%. Material for sequencing was gamma-delta T cells. All receptors derive from a human donor. It is not recorded whose cells these are; they may come from a transplant donor.

This rearrangement joins TRDV1 to TRDJ1; 11 bases are shared with TRDD3. The J gene, missing from TCRdb, was assigned here through DNA to germline matching. This CDR3 has 22 residues. Germline CDR1 is TSWWSYY and CDR2 is QGS. The trim removed 2 bases at V and 4 bases at J, leaving 24 bases unmatched. The CDR3 DNA follows: TGTGCTCTTGGGGAAAAGTTCCTTACTATACGGATAAGACTGGGGGATAGCGATAAACTCATCTTT. This sequence encodes CALGEKFLTIRIRLGDSDKLIF.

This clone was observed a handful of times. This rearrangement joins TRDV2 to TRDJ1; TRDD3 matches at 10 bases. Because TCRdb records no J gene, it was assigned here through a match of the DNA to germline. V was clipped by 0 bases and J by 7 bases; unmatched bases: 19. From germline, CDR1 is GEAIGNYY and CDR2 EKD. This CDR3 is built from 19 residues. This CDR3 reads CACDTVILGDIGDGRKLIF. CDR3 bases: TGTGCCTGTGACACCGTAATTCTGGGGGATATCGGGGACGGCCGTAAACTCATCTTT.

J is TRDJ3 and V is TRDV2; 13 positions match TRDD3. The CDR3 is made up of 24 amino acids. The V gene end was trimmed by 4 bases and the J gene end by 2 bases; junction bases not matched to a gene: 22. The germline CDR1 and CDR2 sequences are GEAIGNYY and EKD. The CDR3 spells CACDPVTPALGDTLSPWDTRQMFF. Written as DNA, the CDR3 is TGTGCCTGTGATCCTGTGACACCCGCACTGGGGGATACGCTATCCCCCTGGGACACCCGACAGATGTTTTTC.

This clone was observed a few times. This may be a read error, as it is one base from a much larger clone. Other DNA sequences in the sample encode the same CDR3. V usage is TRDV2 and J usage is TRDJ1; TRDD3 matches 10 bases. This CDR3 is 16 amino acids long. The ends lost 2 bases at V and 7 bases at J; junction bases unmatched: 12. The germline CDR1 and CDR2 sequences are GEAIGNYY and EKD. The DNA of the CDR3 is TGTGCCTGTGACAAGCTAGGAATGGGGGATACATTTAAACTCATCTTT. Translation gives CACDKLGMGDTFKLIF.

With regard to this clone: This could be a read error, since a much larger clone is one nucleotide away. The same CDR3 is also encoded by other DNA sequences in this sample. This chain uses TRDV2 with TRDJ1, with 9 bases matching TRDD3. The CDR3 spans 22 residues. Germline V gene lookup returns CDR1 GEAIGNYY and CDR2 EKD. The CDR3, as DNA: TGCGCCTGTGACACCGTAAATCCTACGGGGGATACAAGGGAGGGTTACACCGATAAACTCATCTTT. Translating gives CACDTVNPTGDTREGYTDKLIF.

In its sample, this clone is large. Different DNA sequences within this sample yield the same CDR3. V is TRDV1 and J is TRDJ1; 11 bases align to TRDD3. This CDR3 contains 23 residues. Germline loops: CDR1 TSWWSYY, CDR2 QGS. With V trimmed by 5 bases and J by 0 bases, 26 bases remained unmatched. CDR3 amino acids: CALGPSGYAPPWGIRSYTDKLIF. In DNA form, the CDR3 reads TGTGCTCTTGGGCCGTCCGGCTACGCCCCTCCATGGGGGATACGATCCTACACCGATAAACTCATCTTT.

This clone was detected a few times. This likely traces to a read error, being one base from a far larger clone. This chain connects TRDV2 to TRDJ1; 11 bases are shared with TRDD3. Germline CDR1 GEAIGNYY, CDR2 EKD. The CDR3 covers 20 residues. V shed 0 bases and J 3 bases; nucleotides not matched to a gene: 17. Here the CDR3 reads CACDTISPGGYPSNADKLIF. The CDR3 bases are TGTGCCTGTGACACCATCTCGCCTGGGGGATACCCCTCTAACGCCGATAAACTCATCTTT.

As regards this clone: The protein TCRdb lists belongs to a much larger clone and differs from this DNA's translation at residue 16, which points to a read error; the protein shown is made from the DNA. V and J are TRDV2 and TRDJ3; 7 bases line up with TRDD3. The germline V gene has CDR1 GEAIGNYY and CDR2 EKD. The CDR3 has 18 amino acids. CDR3 region: CACDPVTGVSWDTRQVFF. The DNA for the CDR3 is TGTGCCTGTGACCCCGTTACTGGGGTCTCCTGGGACACCCGACAGGTGTTTTTC.

Comment on this clone: The junction departs from the called germline gene at one end, perhaps through a read error. The rearrangement joins TRDV2 to TRDJ1; 9 bases fit TRDD3. The J gene was not available in TCRdb and was assigned here by matching the DNA to germline segments. The V gene's germline CDR1 is GEAIGNYY and CDR2 EKD. This CDR3 is built from 19 residues. CDR3 residues: CACDTYWGRRLEYTYKLIF. The CDR3, as DNA: TGTGCCTGTGACACGTACTGGGGGAGAAGGCTTGAGTACACCTATAAACTCATCTTT.

This clone was seen more than once but under ten times. Different DNA sequences within this sample yield the same CDR3. The chain is built from TRDV1 and TRDJ1; D possibly matches TRDD2 or TRDD3 (5 bases each). Between the trimmed V and J ends, which lost 4 bases and 7 bases, there was a span of 34 bases. This CDR3 comprises 20 residues. CDR1 TSWWSYY and CDR2 QGS come from the germline V gene. CDR3 region: CALGGPYTHLRRDEGGKLIF. The CDR3 coding sequence is TGTGCTCTTGGGGGACCGTACACCCACCTACGTAGGGACGAAGGGGGTAAACTCATCTTT.

Details on this clone: The protein in TCRdb stems from a much larger clone and differs at residue 7 from this DNA's translation, likely a read error; here the protein is translated from the DNA. As DNA, the CDR3 is TGTGCCTGTGACACCGTAGGATCGGGGACTGCGAACACCGATAAACTCATCTTT. It is translated as CACDTVGSGTANTDKLIF. This chain connects TRDV2 to TRDJ1; maybe TRDD3 (5 bases). Germline CDR1 is GEAIGNYY and CDR2 is EKD. Trimming shortened V by 0 bases and J by 0 bases, and 19 bases separated the two germline ends. This CDR3 has 18 residues.

Note on this clone: TCRdb shows a much larger clone's protein in place of this DNA's translation, and the two differ at residues 8 and 13, likely through a read error; the protein shown is translated from the DNA. The V call is TRDV1, the J call TRDJ1, with D possibly being TRDD2 or TRDD3 (5 bases each). The germline CDR1 and CDR2 sequences are TSWWSYY and QGS. The CDR3 loop spans 22 amino acids. The V and J ends lost 0 bases and 1 base respectively, with 30 bases between them. In DNA form, the CDR3 reads TGTGCTCTTGGGGAACTAAGTACTAGACCCTACGGATGCTGGGCTGGCACCGATAAACTCATCTTT. Translated, it gives CALGELSTRPYGCWAGTDKLIF.

This clone was observed a few times. TCRdb's protein, taken from a much larger clone, differs from this DNA's translation at residue 12, likely owing to a read error; the protein displayed comes from the DNA. V usage is TRDV2 and J usage is TRDJ1; the D is unclear. The CDR3 runs 15 residues. Looked up from germline, CDR1 is GEAIGNYY and CDR2 is EKD. The CDR3 nucleotides are TGTGCCTGTGACTCTCTCGGGACTTACACCGATGAACTCATCTTT. It specifies CACDSLGTYTDELIF.

This clone has only a few counts. This chain uses TRDV1 with TRDJ1; D is unclear. With 1 base removed from V and 0 bases from J, the gap between germline ends came to 27 bases. This CDR3 contains 21 residues. The germline V gene encodes CDR1 TSWWSYY and CDR2 QGS. The CDR3 reads CALGERSPGSDSGEYTDKLIF. The CDR3 coding sequence is TGTGCTCTTGGGGAACGGTCCCCAGGTTCCGACTCGGGAGAGTACACCGATAAACTCATCTTT.

In the case of this clone: Since a much larger clone is just one base distant, this may be a read error. The same CDR3 is also encoded by other DNA sequences in this sample. The chain combines TRDV1 with TRDJ1; TRDD3 matches 13 bases. The germline V gene has CDR1 TSWWSYY and CDR2 QGS. The trim removed 3 bases at V and 4 bases at J, leaving 23 bases unmatched. The CDR3 is 22 residues long. The chain's CDR3 is CALGETYVGWYWGIRRGDKLIF. The CDR3 nucleotides are TGTGCTCTTGGGGAGACCTACGTGGGGTGGTACTGGGGGATACGCCGAGGCGATAAACTCATCTTT.

Of note for this clone: TCRdb assigns this DNA the protein of a much larger clone, which departs from its translation at residue 5; this likely reflects a read error, and the protein shown comes from translating the DNA. The chain has TRDV2 and TRDJ1; 9 bases align to TRDD3. The CDR3 is 16 amino acids. The V and J ends lost 0 bases and 4 bases, in that order; junction bases with no gene match: 8. Germline CDR1 is GEAIGNYY and CDR2 is EKD. The CDR3 here is CACDTLLGEQGDKLIF. In DNA, the CDR3 is TGTGCCTGTGACACCTTACTGGGGGAACAGGGCGATAAACTCATCTTT.

This clone was seen more than once but under ten times. A far larger clone is one nucleotide away, so this likely arose from a read error. The sample holds other DNA sequences that translate to the same CDR3. The chain is built from TRAV29/DV5 and TRDJ1; TRDD3 matches at 11 bases. Germline CDR1 is NSMFDY and CDR2 is ISSIKDK. The length of the CDR3 is 24 residues. Trimming took 0 bases from V and 0 from J; bases not matched to a gene: 28. The CDR3 spells CAASVLLPRDWGIRDQPYTDKLIF. CDR3 DNA sequence: TGTGCAGCAAGCGTCCTCCTGCCAAGAGATTGGGGGATACGAGATCAACCGTACACCGATAAACTCATCTTT.

This chain uses TRDV2 with TRDJ3, with TRDD3 matching over 12 bases. The CDR3 totals 24 residues. The germline V gene encodes CDR1 GEAIGNYY and CDR2 EKD. Losses at the gene ends were 3 bases for V and 0 bases for J; bases not matched to a gene: 20. CDR3 DNA: TGTGCCTGTGACCGACTGGGGGATACTGAACGATCAGGGGAGAGCTCCTGGGACACCCGACAGATGTTTTTC. Its translation is CACDRLGDTERSGESSWDTRQMFF.

This clone was observed a handful of times. This chain connects TRDV2 to TRDJ3; 11 bases agree with TRDD3. V shed 0 bases and J 2 bases; nucleotides not matched to a gene: 5. The CDR3 length is 19 residues. The germline V gene encodes CDR1 GEAIGNYY and CDR2 EKD. CDR3 region: CACDTVLGDTTWDTRQMFF. For the CDR3, the DNA is TGTGCCTGTGACACCGTCCTGGGGGATACCACCTGGGACACCCGACAGATGTTTTTC.

This clone was counted between two and nine times. This is likely an artifact of a read error, given a far larger clone one base away. The V call is TRDV2, the J call TRDJ3; 12 nucleotides agree with TRDD3. The CDR3 runs to 20 residues. The germline V gene encodes CDR1 GEAIGNYY and CDR2 EKD. CDR3 in amino acids: CAFDTVLGDTPSWDTRQMFF. The CDR3 coding sequence is TGTGCCTTTGACACCGTACTGGGGGATACCCCCTCCTGGGACACCCGACAGATGTTTTTC.

This clone was counted only a few times. Mismatch with germline at one junction end may stem from a read error. The sample carries other DNA sequences with the same CDR3. This chain joins TRDV1 and TRDJ1, with D tentatively TRDD3 (6 bases). There are 19 residues in the CDR3. Germline CDR1 is TSWWSYY and CDR2 is QGS. CDR3 in amino acids: CALGERSYVGIPDTDKLIF. In DNA form, the CDR3 reads TGTGCTCTTGGGGAACGTAGCTACGTGGGGATCCCCGACACCGATAAGCTCATCTTT.

Concerning this clone itself: The protein that TCRdb holds for this DNA derives from a much larger clone and differs from the translated DNA at residue 4, which likely indicates a read error; the protein shown here is translated from the DNA. The chain recombines TRDV1 with TRDJ1; perhaps TRDD3 as D (6 bases). CDR3 length: 19 residues. V lost 9 bases and J lost 2, with 31 bases in between. The germline gives CDR1 TSWWSYY, CDR2 QGS. The CDR3 sequence: CALTKPVVWWGLWTDKLIF. CDR3 nucleotides: TGTGCTCTGACAAAACCGGTTGTGTGGTGGGGGCTCTGGACCGATAAACTCATCTTT.

This clone came up a few times. A much bigger clone sits one base away, suggesting this may be a read error. This specimen includes other DNA sequences encoding the same CDR3. The chain couples TRDV2 to TRDJ1; TRDD3 matches at 13 bases. Trimming at V came to 0 bases and at J to 2 bases, leaving 26 bases not matched to a gene. Germline V lookup: CDR1 GEAIGNYY, CDR2 EKD. The CDR3 consists of 24 residues. CDR3 residues: CACDTVARPYELGDTSISTDKLIF. In DNA, the CDR3 is TGTGCCTGTGACACCGTGGCCCGGCCATACGAACTGGGGGATACGTCGATATCTACCGATAAACTCATCTTT.

In this sample, this clone is medium-sized. The V call is TRDV2, the J call TRDJ1; a possible D gene is TRDD3 (5 bases). CDR3 length equals 15 residues. Trimming took 0 bases from V and 3 from J, leaving 13 bases between them. Germline V gene lookup returns CDR1 GEAIGNYY and CDR2 EKD. The DNA for the CDR3 is TGTGCCTGTGACACCGTCGAATACGGGGCCGATAAACTCATCTTT. Protein sequence: CACDTVEYGADKLIF.

With regard to this clone: This DNA translates differently at residue 3 from the TCRdb protein, which is that of a much larger clone; a read error is likely, and the protein shown is the DNA's own translation. The gene calls are TRDV2 and TRDJ1; a possible D gene is TRDD3 (6 bases). This CDR3 spans 14 amino acids. Germline V gene sequence: CDR1 GEAIGNYY, CDR2 EKD. The CDR3 reads CARDTIGATDKLIF. Here the CDR3 DNA reads TGTGCCCGTGATACGATAGGGGCCACCGATAAACTCATCTTT.

In its sample, this clone was seen a few times. One base separates it from a far larger clone, so it is likely a read error. Other DNA sequences within the sample encode an identical CDR3. The rearrangement joins TRDV1 to TRDJ1; TRDD3 matches at 11 bases. Looked up from germline, CDR1 is TSWWSYY and CDR2 is QGS. This CDR3 region has 22 residues. CDR3 amino acids: CALGEKFLTLRIILGDIDKLIF. The CDR3, as DNA: TGTGCTCTTGGGGAAAAGTTCCTTACTCTACGGATAATACTGGGGGATATCGATAAGCTCATCTTT.

This clone was detected a few times. Other DNA sequences in this sample translate to the same CDR3. The chain has TRDV2 and TRDJ3, with 11 bases aligning to TRDD3. Unmatched junction bases numbered 24, after V lost 0 bases and J lost 18 bases. The V gene's germline CDR1 is GEAIGNYY and CDR2 EKD. The CDR3 runs to 20 residues. DNA for the CDR3: TGTGCCTGTGACACCGTCCTGGGGGATACCCCCTCCTGTGACACCCGCCCGATGTTTTTC. It is translated as CACDTVLGDTPSCDTRPMFF.

This clone is hyperexpanded by share. Different DNA sequences within this sample yield the same CDR3. The chain has TRDV2 and TRDJ3, with 11 bases identical to TRDD3. The CDR3 is 19 amino acids. V was clipped by 0 bases and J by 0 bases; unmatched bases: 3. Germline values: CDR1 GEAIGNYY, CDR2 EKD. Written as DNA, the CDR3 is TGTGCCTGTGACACCATACTGGGGGATAGCTCCTGGGACACCCGACAGATGTTTTTC. Its protein is CACDTILGDSSWDTRQMFF.

Worth noting for this clone: TCRdb's protein, taken from a much larger clone, differs from this DNA's translation at residue 14, likely owing to a read error; the protein displayed comes from the DNA. CDR3 residues: CACDTVLLGDIGDGRKLIF. As DNA, the CDR3 is TGTGCCTGTGACACCGTACTTCTGGGGGATATCGGGGACGGCCGTAAACTCATCTTT. The genes are TRDV2 and TRDJ1; TRDD3 aligns across 10 bases. Since TCRdb gives no J gene, matching the DNA to germline was used here to assign it. Germline CDR1 reads GEAIGNYY; CDR2 reads EKD. The ends lost 0 bases at V and 7 bases at J; junction bases unmatched: 19. The CDR3 spans 19 residues.